This TCR beta chain emerged from a study of blood T cells in healthy people across ages. Study findings and constraints: Long-lived donors exceeded aged donors in naive CD4+ cells and diversity.

A note on this clonotype: Its antigen is unidentified.

For the second PCR, which ran for roughly 6 to 12 cycles, a sample-barcoded 5' primer and a J-beta primer mix were used. A tag from a template-switch adaptor with 12 random nucleotides marked each cDNA molecule. TCRdb passed the 5' RACE reads through MiXCR, listing each CDR3 protein once. The repertoire holds about 730,000 distinct CDR3 sequences, with roughly 44% as singletons. At least 5 micrograms of total RNA were extracted per sample. What was sequenced was blood. The clonotype comes from a woman between 55 and 75 years old in good health.

This CDR3 is CATSEASGTLVDEQFF. The CDR3 nucleotides are TGTGCCACCAGTGAGGCTAGCGGGACCCTAGTGGATGAGCAGTTCTTC. This chain links TRBV24-1 with TRBJ2-1; 9 bases map to TRBD2. CDR3 size: 16 residues. V was pared by 4 bases and J by 8 bases, with 11 bases of the junction left unmatched. Germline V gene lookup returns CDR1 KGHDR and CDR2 SFDVKD.